The 17 T cell receptor beta chains reported below all come from one sample, sequenced in a study of blood T cells in healthy people across ages. Primers used in a second PCR of roughly 7 to 12 cycles were a sample-barcoded 5' primer and a J-beta primer mix. TCRdb recomputed calls from the 5' RACE reads with MiXCR, one row per CDR3 protein. The sample carries 600,000 to 1,000,000 distinct CDR3 sequences, approximately 25% recorded once. The same data also contributed to another study, on T cells of mothers and their children.

Sequencing input: blood. The receptors come from a boy between 10 and 17 years old in good health.

This clonotype was picked up a small number of times. The rearrangement uses TRBV15 and TRBJ1-3; no clear D. CDR1 and CDR2 (germline): LNHNV, YYDKDF (reference sequence). V dropped 0 bases and J dropped 2 bases, with 14 bases sitting between them. The CDR3 covers 17 residues. The CDR3: CATSREKLRVAGNTIYF. The CDR3 DNA follows: TGTGCCACCAGCAGAGAAAAACTCCGGGTTGCTGGAAACACCATATATTTT.

In its sample, this clonotype was seen a few times. The chain is built from TRBV4-3 and TRBJ2-2, with D unclear. V lost 0 bases to trimming and J lost 3 bases, with 11 bases between them. The CDR3 runs to 16 residues. The germline V gene has CDR1 LGHNA and CDR2 YSLEER. The CDR3 protein is CASSQEAQPYTGELFF. The CDR3 coding sequence is TGCGCCAGCAGCCAAGAGGCCCAGCCCTACACCGGGGAGCTGTTTTTT.

This clonotype showed up just a few times. The gene calls are TRBV2 and TRBJ2-5; 11 bases are a match to TRBD1. V was pared by 0 bases and J by 4 bases, with 10 bases of the junction left unmatched. CDR1 is SNHLY, CDR2 FYNNEI, per germline. This CDR3 is 18 amino acids long. CDR3 sequence: CASSEALLGQGAGETQYF. The CDR3 nucleotides read TGTGCCAGCAGTGAAGCGCTTCTAGGACAGGGGGCGGGAGAGACCCAGTACTTC.

This sequence joins TRBV29-1 and TRBJ1-1; TRBD1 is a possible D gene (5 bases). V was shortened by 4 bases and J by 12 bases, with 27 bases between the two germline ends. This CDR3 is built from 15 residues. Looked up from germline, CDR1 is SQVTM and CDR2 is ANQGSEA. CDR3 DNA sequence: TGCAGCGTTGTTGGCTCGGCAGGGCCACGGGCAGGATCTTTCTTT. Its translation: CSVVGSAGPRAGSFF.

The table lists this clonotype with a few counts. The chain joins TRBV2 to TRBJ1-5; a possible D gene is TRBD1 (6 bases). The CDR3 is made up of 14 amino acids. Germline V gene data show CDR1 as SNHLY and CDR2 as FYNNEI. V was pared by 6 bases and J by 4 bases, with 13 bases between. CDR3 protein: CASRENRENQPQHF. CDR3 in DNA: TGTGCCAGCAGAGAGAACAGGGAGAATCAGCCCCAGCATTTT. Variable domain in full (rest from reference TRBV2 and TRBJ1-5): EPEVTQTPSHQVTQMGQEVILRCVPISNHLYFYWYRQILGQKVEFLVSFYNNEISEKSEIFDDQFSVERPDGSNFTLKIRSTKLEDSAMYFCASRENRENQPQHFGDGTRLSIL.

The chain combines TRBV28 with TRBJ2-2, with D possibly TRBD2 on 5 matching bases. The ends were cut back, 1 base at V and 1 base at J, with 10 bases in the middle. This CDR3 is 16 amino acids long. Germline loops: CDR1 MDHEN, CDR2 SYDVKM. CDR3 loop: CASSLYREWNTGELFF. The CDR3 nucleotides are TGTGCCAGCAGTTTATATCGGGAATGGAACACCGGGGAGCTGTTTTTT.

In the case of this clonotype: A junction end diverges from the germline sequence, so it may reflect a read error. The rearrangement uses TRBV7-7 and TRBJ2-1; D is possibly TRBD2 (6 bases). This CDR3 has 14 residues. Germline V gives CDR1 SSHAT, CDR2 FNYEAQ (reference sequence). The CDR3 DNA follows: TGTGCTAGCAGCTTCCTAGAACGGGGGTATGAGCAGTTCTTC. Translation: CASSFLERGYEQFF.

This clonotype was counted many times. Here the CDR3 reads CASSSLSNTEAFF. The CDR3 nucleotides are TGTGCCAGCAGTTCACTGTCGAACACTGAAGCTTTCTTT. The chain links TRBV12-3 or TRBV12-4 to TRBJ1-1, with D hard to call. The CDR3 sequence is 13 residues long. V was clipped by 4 bases and J by 1 base, with 7 bases between them.

With respect to this clonotype: Relative to the germline gene, one junction end is altered; a read error may explain this. This rearrangement joins TRBV29-1 to TRBJ2-7, with unresolved D. CDR1 is SQVTM and CDR2 is ANQGSEA in the germline V gene. The CDR3 is 12 residues long. CDR3 nucleotides: TGCAGCGCTGAAACAGTTAGTTACGAGCAGTACTTC. Protein product: CSAETVSYEQYF.

This clonotype came up a few times. This sequence joins TRBV15 and TRBJ2-3, with D perhaps being TRBD1 or TRBD2 (5 bases each). Trimming took 0 bases from V and 3 from J, leaving 13 bases between them. CDR3 size: 16 residues. Per the germline V gene, CDR1 is LNHNV and CDR2 is YYDKDF (reference sequence). CDR3 DNA: TGTGCCACCAGCAGAGAGGCAGGGAGAGTAACAGATACGCAGTATTTT. Its protein is CATSREAGRVTDTQYF.

The chain is built from TRBV7-9 and TRBJ2-7; D not certain. CDR1 and CDR2 from the germline V gene are SEHNR and FQNEAQ (reference sequence). The CDR3 is made up of 13 amino acids. V lost 7 bases and J 2 bases, leaving 12 bases between the germline ends. The CDR3: CASTVGSTYEQYF. In DNA form, the CDR3 reads TGTGCCAGCACAGTGGGCTCCACCTACGAGCAGTACTTC.

This clonotype has a handful of counts. An end of the junction differs from the germline gene, which may be a read error. V and J are TRBV27 and TRBJ1-6; D gene uncertain. This CDR3 spans 14 amino acids. CDR1 and CDR2 (germline): MNHEY, SMNVEV (reference sequence). The CDR3 region is CASRIGSYNSPLHF. The CDR3 region has the DNA TGTGCTAGCAGAATTGGTTCCTATAATTCACCCCTCCACTTT.

The rearrangement joins TRBV6-2 or TRBV6-3 to TRBJ2-2, with 7 bases lining up with TRBD1. CDR3 length: 14 residues. The germline CDR1 and CDR2 sequences are MNHEY and SVGEGT. After removal of 6 bases from V and 3 bases from J, the junction contained 4 bases not matched to a gene. CDR3 in DNA: TGTGCCAGCAGAGGGGGCGCGGACACCGGGGAGCTGTTTTTT. Translation gives CASRGGADTGELFF.

This clonotype was seen only a few times. The chain employs TRBV29-1 and TRBJ2-1; D unclear. Germline values: CDR1 SQVTM, CDR2 ANQGSEA. The CDR3 totals 11 residues. Trimming took off 2 bases at V and 7 bases at J, with 6 bases between the two ends. The CDR3 region has the DNA TGCAGCGTTGAAAAGTGGAATGAGCAGTTCTTC. Its protein is CSVEKWNEQFF.

This clonotype appeared a few times. The chain is built from TRBV15 and TRBJ2-1; possible D gene TRBD1, 6 bases. Germline values: CDR1 LNHNV, CDR2 YYDKDF (reference sequence). The CDR3 is 14 residues long. Deletions cut 5 bases from V and 4 bases from J, with 12 bases between. The CDR3 reads CATSGQQGYNEQFF. CDR3 bases: TGTGCCACCAGCGGCCAACAGGGTTACAATGAGCAGTTCTTC.

This chain connects TRBV29-1 to TRBJ2-5; 7 bases match TRBD1. The junction had 1 base not matched to a gene; V was cut back by 2 bases and J by 1 base. The CDR3 contains 13 residues. The germline V gene encodes CDR1 SQVTM and CDR2 ANQGSEA. In DNA form, the CDR3 reads TGCAGCGTTGAATGGACAGGCCAAGAGACCCAGTACTTC. Amino acid sequence: CSVEWTGQETQYF.

The rearrangement joins TRBV4-3 to TRBJ2-7; D not resolved. Germline V CDR1 and CDR2: LGHNA, YSLEER. With 2 bases removed from V and 3 bases from J, the gap between germline ends came to 8 bases. The CDR3 contains 13 residues. The CDR3 sequence is CASSQRAGYEQYF. CDR3 in DNA: TGCGCCAGCAGCCAACGGGCAGGCTACGAGCAGTACTTC.